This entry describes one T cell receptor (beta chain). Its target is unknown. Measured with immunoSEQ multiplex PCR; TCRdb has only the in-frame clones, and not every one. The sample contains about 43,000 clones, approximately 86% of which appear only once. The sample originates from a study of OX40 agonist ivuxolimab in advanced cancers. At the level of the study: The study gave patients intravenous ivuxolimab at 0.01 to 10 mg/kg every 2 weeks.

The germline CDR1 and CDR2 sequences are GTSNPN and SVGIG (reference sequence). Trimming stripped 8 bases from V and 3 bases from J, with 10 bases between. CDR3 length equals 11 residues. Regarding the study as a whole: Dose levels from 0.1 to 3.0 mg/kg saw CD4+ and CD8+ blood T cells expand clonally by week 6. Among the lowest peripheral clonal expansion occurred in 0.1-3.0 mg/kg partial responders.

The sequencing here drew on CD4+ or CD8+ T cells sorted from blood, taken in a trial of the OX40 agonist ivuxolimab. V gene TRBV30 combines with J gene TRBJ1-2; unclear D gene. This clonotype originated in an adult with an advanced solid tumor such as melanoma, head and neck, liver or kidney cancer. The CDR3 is CAQGPYYGYTF. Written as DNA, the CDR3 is TGTGCCCAAGGACCGTACTATGGCTACACCTTC.